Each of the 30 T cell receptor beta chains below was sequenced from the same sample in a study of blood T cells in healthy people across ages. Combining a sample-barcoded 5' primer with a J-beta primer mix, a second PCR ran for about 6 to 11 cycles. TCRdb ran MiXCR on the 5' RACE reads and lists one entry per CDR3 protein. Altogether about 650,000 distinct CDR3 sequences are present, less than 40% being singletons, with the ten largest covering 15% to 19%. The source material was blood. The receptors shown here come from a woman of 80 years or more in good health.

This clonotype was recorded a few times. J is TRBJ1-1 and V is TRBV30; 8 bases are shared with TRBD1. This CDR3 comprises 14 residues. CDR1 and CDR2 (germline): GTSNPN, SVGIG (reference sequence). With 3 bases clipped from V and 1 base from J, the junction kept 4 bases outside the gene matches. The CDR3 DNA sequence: TGTGCCTGGAGGGGGGACAGGTCGAACACTGAAGCTTTCTTT. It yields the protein CAWRGDRSNTEAFF.

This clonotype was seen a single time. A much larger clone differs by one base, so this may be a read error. The CDR3 coding sequence is TGTGCCAGCAGTGAAGTCCGAGGGACAGGGGGTTACGAGCAGTACTTC. Its protein product is CASSEVRGTGGYEQYF. V gene TRBV6-1 combines with J gene TRBJ2-4; 11 bases are a match to TRBD1. The J call may be faulty, since TRBJ2-7 better matches the DNA end. CDR1 is MNHNS, CDR2 SASEGT, per germline. The CDR3 has 16 amino acids.

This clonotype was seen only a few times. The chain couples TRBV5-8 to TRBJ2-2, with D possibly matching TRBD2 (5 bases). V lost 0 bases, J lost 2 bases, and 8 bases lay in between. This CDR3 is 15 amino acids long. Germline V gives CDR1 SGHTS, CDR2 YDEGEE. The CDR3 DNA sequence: TGTGCCAGCAGCTTGGGGACTTACAACACCGGGGAGCTGTTTTTT. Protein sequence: CASSLGTYNTGELFF.

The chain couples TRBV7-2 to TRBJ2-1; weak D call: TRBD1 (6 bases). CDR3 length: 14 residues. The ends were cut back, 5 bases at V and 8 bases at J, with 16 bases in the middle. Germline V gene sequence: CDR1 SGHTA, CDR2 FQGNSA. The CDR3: CASSAGAGNDEQFF. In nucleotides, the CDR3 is TGTGCCAGCAGCGCAGGGGCAGGGAATGATGAGCAGTTCTTC. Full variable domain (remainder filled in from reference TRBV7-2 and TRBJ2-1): GAGVSQSPSNKVTEKGKDVELRCDPISGHTALYWYRQSLGQGLEFLIYFQGNSAPDKSGLPSDRFSAERTGGSVSTLTIQRTQQEDSAVYLCASSAGAGNDEQFFGPGTRLTVL.

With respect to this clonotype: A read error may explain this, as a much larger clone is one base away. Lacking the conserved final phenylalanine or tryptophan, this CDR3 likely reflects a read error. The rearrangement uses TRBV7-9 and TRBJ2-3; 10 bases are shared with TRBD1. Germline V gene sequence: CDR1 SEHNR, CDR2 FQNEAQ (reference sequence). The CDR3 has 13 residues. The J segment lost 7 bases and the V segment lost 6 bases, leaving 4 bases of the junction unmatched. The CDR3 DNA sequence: TGTGCCAGCAGGACAGGGGGCGCGAATACGCAGTATTGT. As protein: CASRTGGANTQYC.

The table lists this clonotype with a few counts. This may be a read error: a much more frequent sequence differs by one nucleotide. The CDR3 region is CASSSGYGRVGEQYF. In DNA form, the CDR3 reads TGTGCCAGCAGCTCAGGGTACGGGCGTGTGGGTGAGCAGTACTTC. V gene TRBV12-3 or TRBV12-4 combines with J gene TRBJ2-7, with D tentatively TRBD1 (5 bases). V gave up 6 bases and J gave up 7 bases, with 22 bases separating them. This CDR3 contains 15 residues.

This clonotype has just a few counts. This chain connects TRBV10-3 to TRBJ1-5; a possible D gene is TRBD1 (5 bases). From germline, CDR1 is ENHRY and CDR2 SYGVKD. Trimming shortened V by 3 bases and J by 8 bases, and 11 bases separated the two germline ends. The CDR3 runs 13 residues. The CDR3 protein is CAISDPRGEPQHF. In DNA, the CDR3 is TGTGCCATCAGTGACCCCAGAGGGGAGCCCCAGCATTTT.

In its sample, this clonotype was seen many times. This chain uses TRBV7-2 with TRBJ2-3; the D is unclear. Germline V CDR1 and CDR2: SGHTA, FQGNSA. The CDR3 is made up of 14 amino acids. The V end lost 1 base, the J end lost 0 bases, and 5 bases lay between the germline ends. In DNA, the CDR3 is TGTGCCAGCAGCTTAGGCTCTAGCACAGATACGCAGTATTTT. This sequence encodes CASSLGSSTDTQYF.

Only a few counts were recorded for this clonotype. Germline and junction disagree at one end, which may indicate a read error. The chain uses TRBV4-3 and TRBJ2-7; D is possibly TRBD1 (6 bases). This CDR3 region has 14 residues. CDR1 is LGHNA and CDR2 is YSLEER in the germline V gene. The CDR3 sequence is CASGQATGSYEQYF. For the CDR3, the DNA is TGCGCCAGCGGCCAAGCTACAGGGTCCTACGAGCAGTACTTC.

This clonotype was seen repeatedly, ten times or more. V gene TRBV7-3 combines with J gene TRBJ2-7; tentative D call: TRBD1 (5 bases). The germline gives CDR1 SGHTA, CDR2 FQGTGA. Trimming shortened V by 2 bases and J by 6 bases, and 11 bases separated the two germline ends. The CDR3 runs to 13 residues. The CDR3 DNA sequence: TGTGCCAGCAGCTTAGGGGCAGGGCTCGAGCAGTACTTC. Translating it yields CASSLGAGLEQYF. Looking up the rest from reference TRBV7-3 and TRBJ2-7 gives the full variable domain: GAGVSQTPSNKVTEKGKYVELRCDPISGHTALYWYRQSLGQGPEFLIYFQGTGAADDSGLPNDRFFAVRPEGSVSTLKIQRTERGDSAVYLCASSLGAGLEQYFGPGTRLTVT.

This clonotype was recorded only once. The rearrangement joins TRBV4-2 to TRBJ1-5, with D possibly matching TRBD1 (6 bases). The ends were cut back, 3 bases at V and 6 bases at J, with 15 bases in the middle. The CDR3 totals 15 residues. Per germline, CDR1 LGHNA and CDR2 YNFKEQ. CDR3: CASSQLGGGGQPQHF. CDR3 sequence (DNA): TGTGCCAGCAGCCAGCTTGGGGGCGGGGGTCAGCCCCAGCATTTT.

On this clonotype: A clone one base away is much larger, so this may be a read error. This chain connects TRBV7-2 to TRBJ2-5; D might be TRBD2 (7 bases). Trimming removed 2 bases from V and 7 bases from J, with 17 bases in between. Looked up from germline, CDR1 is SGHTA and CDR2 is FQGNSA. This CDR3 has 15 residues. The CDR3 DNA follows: TGTGCCAGCAGCTTACTAGTCGGGGGGCCGGGGACCCAGTACTTC. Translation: CASSLLVGGPGTQYF.

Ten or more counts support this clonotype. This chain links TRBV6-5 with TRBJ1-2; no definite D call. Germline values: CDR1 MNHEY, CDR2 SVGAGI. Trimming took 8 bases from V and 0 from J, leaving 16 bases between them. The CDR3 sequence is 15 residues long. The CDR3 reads CASGDTIQANYGYTF. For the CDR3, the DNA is TGTGCCAGCGGAGACACCATTCAGGCTAACTATGGCTACACCTTC.

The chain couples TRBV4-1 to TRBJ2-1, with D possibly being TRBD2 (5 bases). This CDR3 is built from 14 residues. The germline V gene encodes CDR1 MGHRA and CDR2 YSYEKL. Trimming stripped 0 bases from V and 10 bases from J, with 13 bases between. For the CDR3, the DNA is TGCGCCAGCAGCCAAGAGAGGGTACTTCTGGAGCAGTTCTTC. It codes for CASSQERVLLEQFF.

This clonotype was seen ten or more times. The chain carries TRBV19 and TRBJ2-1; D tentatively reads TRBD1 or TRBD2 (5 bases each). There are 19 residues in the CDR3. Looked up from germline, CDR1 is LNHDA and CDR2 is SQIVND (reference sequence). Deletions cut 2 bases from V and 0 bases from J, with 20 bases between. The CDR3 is CASSIPSTGAGSSYNEQFF. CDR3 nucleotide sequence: TGTGCCAGTAGTATACCATCGACCGGTGCAGGGAGCTCCTACAATGAGCAGTTCTTC.

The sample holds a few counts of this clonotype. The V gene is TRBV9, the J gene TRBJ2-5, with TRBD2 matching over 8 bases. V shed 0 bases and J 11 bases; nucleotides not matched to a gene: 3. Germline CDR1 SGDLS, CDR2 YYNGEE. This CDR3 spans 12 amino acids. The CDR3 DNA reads TGTGCCAGCAGCGTAGAAGCGGGGGAGCAGTACTTC. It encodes CASSVEAGEQYF.

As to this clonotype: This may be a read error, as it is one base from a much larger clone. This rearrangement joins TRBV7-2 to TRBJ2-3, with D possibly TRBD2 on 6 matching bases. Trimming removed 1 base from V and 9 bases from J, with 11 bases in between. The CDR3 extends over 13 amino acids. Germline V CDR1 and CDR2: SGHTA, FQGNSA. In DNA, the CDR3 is TGTGCCAGCAGCTTAGACCCGGGGAGGACGCAGTATTTT. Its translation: CASSLDPGRTQYF.

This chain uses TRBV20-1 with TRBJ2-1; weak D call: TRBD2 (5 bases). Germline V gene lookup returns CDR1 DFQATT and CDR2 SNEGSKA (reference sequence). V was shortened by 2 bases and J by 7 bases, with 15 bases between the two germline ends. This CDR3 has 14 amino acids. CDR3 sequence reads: CSARNLAFRNEQFF. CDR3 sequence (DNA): TGCAGTGCTAGAAACCTAGCTTTCCGGAATGAGCAGTTCTTC.

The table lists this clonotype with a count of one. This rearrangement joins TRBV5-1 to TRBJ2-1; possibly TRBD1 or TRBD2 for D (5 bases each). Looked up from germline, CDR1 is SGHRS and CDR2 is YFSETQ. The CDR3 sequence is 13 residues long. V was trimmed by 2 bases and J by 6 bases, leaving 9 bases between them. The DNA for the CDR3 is TGCGCCAGCAGCTTATCGGGGCCCAATGAGCAGTTCTTC. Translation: CASSLSGPNEQFF.

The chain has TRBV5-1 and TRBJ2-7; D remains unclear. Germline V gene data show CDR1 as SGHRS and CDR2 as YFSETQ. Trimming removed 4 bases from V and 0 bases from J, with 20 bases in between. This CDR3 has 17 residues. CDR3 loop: CASSQVPRSAFSYEQYF. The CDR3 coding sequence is TGCGCCAGCAGCCAGGTTCCAAGATCCGCTTTCTCCTACGAGCAGTACTTC.

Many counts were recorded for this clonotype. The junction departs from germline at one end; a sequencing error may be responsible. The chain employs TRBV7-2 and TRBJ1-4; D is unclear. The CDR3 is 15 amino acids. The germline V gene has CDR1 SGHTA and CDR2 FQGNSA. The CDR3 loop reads CASSLAGATNEKLFF. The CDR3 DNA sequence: TGCGCCAGCAGCTTGGCTGGTGCAACTAATGAAAAACTGTTTTTT.

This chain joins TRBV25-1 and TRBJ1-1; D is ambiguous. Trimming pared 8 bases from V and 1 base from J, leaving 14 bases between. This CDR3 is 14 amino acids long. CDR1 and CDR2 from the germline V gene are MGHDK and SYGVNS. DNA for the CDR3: TGTGCCAGCGGTGCGCCCGGCACGAACACTGAAGCTTTCTTT. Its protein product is CASGAPGTNTEAFF. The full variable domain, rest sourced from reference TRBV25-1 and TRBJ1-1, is EADIYQTPRYLVIGTGKKITLECSQTMGHDKMYWYQQDPGMELHLIHYSYGVNSTEKGDLSSESTVSRIRTEHFPLTLESARPSHTSQYLCASGAPGTNTEAFFGQGTRLTVV.

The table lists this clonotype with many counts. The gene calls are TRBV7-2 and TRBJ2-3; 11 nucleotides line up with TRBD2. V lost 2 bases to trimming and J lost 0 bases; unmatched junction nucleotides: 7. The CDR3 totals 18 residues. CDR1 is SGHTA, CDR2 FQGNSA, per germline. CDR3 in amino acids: CASSLSPSGGPSTDTQYF. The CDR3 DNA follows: TGTGCCAGCAGCTTATCCCCTAGCGGGGGGCCAAGCACAGATACGCAGTATTTT.

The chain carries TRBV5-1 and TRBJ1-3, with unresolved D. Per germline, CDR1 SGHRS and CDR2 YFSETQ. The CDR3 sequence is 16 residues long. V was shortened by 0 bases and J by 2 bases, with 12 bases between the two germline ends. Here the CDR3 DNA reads TGCGCCAGCAGCTTGGATGGGCAGAACCCTGGAAACACCATATATTTT. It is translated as CASSLDGQNPGNTIYF. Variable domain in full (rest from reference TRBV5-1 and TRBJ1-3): KAGVTQTPRYLIKTRGQQVTLSCSPISGHRSVSWYQQTPGQGLQFLFEYFSETQRNKGNFPGRFSGRQFSNSRSEMNVSTLELGDSALYLCASSLDGQNPGNTIYFGEGSWLTVV.

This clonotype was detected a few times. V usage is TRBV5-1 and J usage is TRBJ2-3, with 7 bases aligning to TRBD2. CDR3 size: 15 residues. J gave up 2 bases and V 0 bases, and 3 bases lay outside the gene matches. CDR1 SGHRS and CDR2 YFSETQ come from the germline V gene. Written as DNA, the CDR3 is TGCGCCAGCAGCTTGGTGGCGGGGGACACAGATACGCAGTATTTT. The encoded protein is CASSLVAGDTDTQYF.

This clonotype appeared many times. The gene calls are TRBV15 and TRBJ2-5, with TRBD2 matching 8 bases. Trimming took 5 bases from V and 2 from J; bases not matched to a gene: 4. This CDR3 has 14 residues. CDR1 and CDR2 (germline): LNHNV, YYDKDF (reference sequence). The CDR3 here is CATSPGLAQETQYF. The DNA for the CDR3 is TGTGCCACCAGCCCCGGACTAGCTCAAGAGACCCAGTACTTC.

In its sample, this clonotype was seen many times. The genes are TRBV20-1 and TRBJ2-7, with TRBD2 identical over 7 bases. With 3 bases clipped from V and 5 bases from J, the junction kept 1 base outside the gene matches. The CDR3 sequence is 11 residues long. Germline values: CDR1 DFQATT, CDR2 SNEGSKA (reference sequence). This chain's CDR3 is CSASGRDEQYF. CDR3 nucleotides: TGCAGTGCTAGTGGGAGGGACGAGCAGTACTTC.

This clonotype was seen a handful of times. The CDR3 sequence is CASNPKDSFNQPQHF. CDR3 nucleotide sequence: TGTGCCAGCAACCCCAAGGACAGCTTCAATCAGCCCCAGCATTTT. This sequence joins TRBV6-2 or TRBV6-3 and TRBJ1-5, with D possibly TRBD1 on 6 matching bases. Trimming took 7 bases from V and 3 from J, leaving 16 bases between them. The germline V gene encodes CDR1 MNHEY and CDR2 SVGEGT. The CDR3 runs 15 residues.

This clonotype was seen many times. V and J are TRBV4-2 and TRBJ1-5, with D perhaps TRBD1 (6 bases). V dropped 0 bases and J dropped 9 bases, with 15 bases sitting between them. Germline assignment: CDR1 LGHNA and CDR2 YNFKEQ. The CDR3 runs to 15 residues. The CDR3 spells CASSQDRGARRPQHF. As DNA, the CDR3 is TGTGCCAGCAGCCAAGATCGGGGGGCGCGTCGGCCCCAGCATTTT.

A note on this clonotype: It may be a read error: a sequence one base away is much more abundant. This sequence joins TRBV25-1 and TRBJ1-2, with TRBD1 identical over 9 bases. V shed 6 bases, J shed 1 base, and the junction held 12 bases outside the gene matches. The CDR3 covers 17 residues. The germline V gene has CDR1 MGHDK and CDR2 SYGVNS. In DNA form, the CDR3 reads TGTGCCAGCAGCCACCCAGGGGGACAGGGAAGTAACTATGGCTACACCTTC. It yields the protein CASSHPGGQGSNYGYTF.